This TCR beta chain was retrieved from a study of shared clonotypes between healthy human individuals. At the level of the study: A couple of women and three men aged 18 to 49 served as donors. Findings of the study overall: Unshared clonotypes carried lower generation probabilities than those common to all four donors. In the sorted subsets, rarefaction showed sequencing was incomplete despite large depth.

Naivety among CD8 cells was defined by CD45RO negativity and positive CCR7 selection, thereby excluding terminally differentiated effector memory CD45RA+ cells. The CDR3 sequence is 14 residues long. Germline CDR1 SGHTA, CDR2 FQGNSA. Trimming took off 1 base at V and 1 base at J, with 8 bases between the two ends. Points on this clone: The antigen is undetermined.

Genomic DNA of each subset was evenly split across several immunoSEQ plates. Sequencing was performed with immunoSEQ multiplex PCR; in TCRdb, only in-frame clones are kept and a portion is missing. The table lists about 820,000 clones, almost 95% of them singletons. This rearrangement joins TRBV7-2 to TRBJ2-7, with D uncertain. Sequencing was performed on naive CD8+ T cells sorted from blood. This TCR derives from a man younger than 45 in good health. The CDR3 DNA follows: TGTGCCAGCAGCTTAGATCTGGGTTCCTACGAGCAGTACTTC. Its translation: CASSLDLGSYEQYF.